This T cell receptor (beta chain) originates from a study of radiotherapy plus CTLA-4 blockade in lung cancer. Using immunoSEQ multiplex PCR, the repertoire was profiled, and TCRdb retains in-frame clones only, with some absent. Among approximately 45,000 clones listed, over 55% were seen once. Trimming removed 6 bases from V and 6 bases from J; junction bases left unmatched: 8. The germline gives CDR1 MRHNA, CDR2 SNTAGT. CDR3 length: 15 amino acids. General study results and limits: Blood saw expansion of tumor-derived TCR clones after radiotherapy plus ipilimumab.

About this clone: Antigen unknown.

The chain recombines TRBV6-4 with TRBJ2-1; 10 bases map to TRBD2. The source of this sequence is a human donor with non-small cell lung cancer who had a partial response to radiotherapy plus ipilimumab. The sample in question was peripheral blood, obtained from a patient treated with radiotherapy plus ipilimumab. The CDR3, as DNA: TGTGCCAGCAGGCCTCTAGCGGGAGTACTCAATGAGCAGTTCTTC. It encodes CASRPLAGVLNEQFF.